This T cell receptor (beta chain) was identified in a study of CD8 T cells in ankylosing spondylitis. CDR1 is LNHNV and CDR2 is YYDKDF in the germline V gene (reference sequence). This CDR3 has 13 amino acids. J gave up 7 bases and V 3 bases, and 1 base lay outside the gene matches. TCRdb re-called the 5' RACE reads through MiXCR, storing one row per CDR3 protein. The repertoire holds about 800,000 distinct CDR3 sequences, 10% to 15% seen once, with 0.45% to 0.6% in the top ten. Findings and limits, study-wide: Typical of ankylosing spondylitis blood, it appeared, was a TCR beta motif of eight highly homologous variants.

Only a few counts were recorded for this clonotype. No antigen is known for it. The sequenced sample was blood, either unsorted or a sorted T cell fraction (not recorded which). This TCR was recovered from a male donor with ankylosing spondylitis. This rearrangement joins TRBV15 to TRBJ1-4; 8 nucleotides line up with TRBD1. In DNA form, the CDR3 reads TGTGCCACCAGCAGGGACAGGGCTGAAAAACTGTTTTTT. This sequence encodes CATSRDRAEKLFF.